The 15 T cell receptor beta chains below all came from one sample that was sequenced in a study of PD-1 blockade in classical Hodgkin lymphoma. Profiling relied on immunoSEQ multiplex PCR, and the TCRdb table lists in-frame clones only, not all of them. This table holds approximately 61,000 clones, 75% to 90% found once. All patients experienced relapse after autologous stem cell transplantation, and brentuximab vedotin exposure was variable. The sequencing used peripheral blood mononuclear cells (PBMCs), collected at baseline. These receptors came from a human donor with classical Hodgkin lymphoma.

This rearrangement joins TRBV7-8 to TRBJ1-4; D is uncertain. CDR1 and CDR2 (germline): SGHVS, FQNEAQ. There are 15 residues in the CDR3. Deletions cut 7 bases from V and 5 bases from J, with 17 bases between. The CDR3 is CASTQNVDGNEKLFF. In DNA, the CDR3 is TGTGCCAGCACCCAAAATGTCGACGGGAATGAAAAACTGTTTTTT.

This clone was detected once. V usage is TRBV5-5 and J usage is TRBJ2-2; D is unresolved. Trimming cost V 0 bases and J 3 bases, with 6 bases left between them. Germline V gene lookup returns CDR1 SGHKS and CDR2 YYEKEE (reference sequence). The CDR3 loop spans 14 amino acids. The CDR3 coding sequence is TGTGCCAGCAGCTTGGCTGGGGACACCGGGGAGCTGTTTTTT. Its protein product is CASSLAGDTGELFF.

V and J are TRBV27 and TRBJ1-6; 7 nucleotides align to TRBD1. This CDR3 has 18 amino acids. After removal of 2 bases from V and 0 bases from J, the junction contained 7 bases not matched to a gene. The germline V gene has CDR1 MNHEY and CDR2 SMNVEV (reference sequence). As DNA, the CDR3 is TGTGCCAGCAGTTTAGTGGGAGGGGGCGCCTCCTATAATTCACCCCTCCACTTT. It codes for CASSLVGGGASYNSPLHF.

The chain joins TRBV18 to TRBJ1-4; no definite D call. Germline V gene data show CDR1 as KGHSH and CDR2 as LQKENI. The CDR3 runs to 21 residues. V shed 5 bases and J shed 0 bases, with 28 bases lying between them. Here the CDR3 reads CASSSDLVTPPVLATNEKLFF. DNA of the CDR3: TGTGCCAGCTCATCGGACCTAGTTACGCCGCCAGTCCTTGCAACTAATGAAAAACTGTTTTTT.

The J gene is TRBJ2-3, the V gene TRBV7-9; 7 nucleotides agree with TRBD2. The CDR3 extends over 18 amino acids. The germline gives CDR1 SEHNR, CDR2 FQNEAQ (reference sequence). After removal of 0 bases from V and 4 bases from J, the junction contained 13 bases not matched to a gene. The CDR3 here is CASSLAGGGFSGPDTQYF. The CDR3 DNA follows: TGTGCCAGCAGCTTAGCGGGGGGAGGGTTCTCAGGGCCAGATACGCAGTATTTT.

This clone was counted once. This chain connects TRBV19 to TRBJ1-5; no clear D gene. CDR1 is LNHDA, CDR2 SQIVND, per germline (reference sequence). V gave up 3 bases and J gave up 2 bases, with 5 bases separating them. The CDR3 runs 13 residues. The CDR3 is CASSIMGNQPQHF. The CDR3 nucleotides are TGTGCCAGTAGTATTATGGGCAATCAGCCCCAGCATTTT.

V usage is TRBV11-2 and J usage is TRBJ1-1, with D hard to call. Germline V gives CDR1 SGHAT, CDR2 FQNNGV. CDR3 length: 12 residues. Trimming stripped 2 bases from V and 6 bases from J, with 7 bases between. CDR3 nucleotide sequence: TGTGCCAGCAGCTTACCCCCTGCTGAAGCTTTCTTT. Residues: CASSLPPAEAFF.

This chain uses TRBV30 with TRBJ1-6; tentatively, D is TRBD1 (5 bases). Germline V gives CDR1 GTSNPN, CDR2 SVGIG (reference sequence). V lost 3 bases and J lost 1, with 13 bases in between. The CDR3 totals 16 residues. The CDR3 bases are TGTGCCTGGAGGGTTACAGGTCGGTCCTATAATTCACCCCTCCACTTT. This translates into CAWRVTGRSYNSPLHF.

The rearrangement joins TRBV14 to TRBJ2-7, with D possibly matching TRBD1 (5 bases). CDR1 is SGHDN, CDR2 FVKESK, per germline. The CDR3 is 17 residues long. The ends were cut back, 4 bases at V and 3 bases at J, with 22 bases in the middle. The CDR3 is CASSRTADSLFFYEQYF. CDR3 in DNA: TGTGCCAGCAGCCGAACGGCCGACAGCCTGTTCTTCTACGAGCAGTACTTC. Filled out from reference TRBV14 and TRBJ2-7, the complete variable domain reads EAGVTQFPSHSVIEKGQTVTLRCDPISGHDNLYWYRRVMGKEIKFLLHFVKESKQDESGMPNNRFLAERTGGTYSTLKVQPAELEDSGVYFCASSRTADSLFFYEQYFGPGTRLTVT.

The chain uses TRBV5-1 and TRBJ2-1, with a tentative D call TRBD2 (5 bases). V lost 2 bases to trimming and J lost 10 bases, with 22 bases between them. The CDR3 is made up of 16 amino acids. Germline V gene data show CDR1 as SGHRS and CDR2 as YFSETQ. CDR3 protein: CASSFRTLPAATEQFF. DNA for the CDR3: TGCGCCAGCAGCTTCCGGACTCTTCCGGCGGCTACGGAGCAGTTCTTC.

This clone appeared once. The J gene is TRBJ1-1, the V gene TRBV7-9, with D hard to call. V was shortened by 5 bases and J by 4 bases, with 8 bases between the two germline ends. Germline assignment: CDR1 SEHNR and CDR2 FQNEAQ (reference sequence). This CDR3 is built from 12 residues. CDR3 protein: CASSRKVTEAFF. In DNA form, the CDR3 reads TGTGCCAGCAGCCGGAAAGTCACTGAAGCTTTCTTT.

The CDR3 loop is CSGDYTNEQFF. The CDR3 nucleotides read TGCAGCGGGGACTATACAAATGAGCAGTTCTTC. The genes are TRBV29-1 and TRBJ2-1, with TRBD2 identical over 7 bases. The V segment lost 7 bases and the J segment 7 bases; nucleotides outside the gene matches: 4. This CDR3 has 11 amino acids. The germline V gene encodes CDR1 SQVTM and CDR2 ANQGSEA.

In this sample, this clone turned up once. The V call is TRBV6-5, the J call TRBJ2-5, with TRBD2 matching over 10 bases. Germline V CDR1 and CDR2: MNHEY, SVGAGI. The CDR3 runs 15 residues. The ends lost 2 bases at V and 5 bases at J; junction bases unmatched: 5. The CDR3 DNA reads as TGTGCCAGCAGTTACAATCTAGCGGGGGTGGAGACCCAGTACTTC. Protein product: CASSYNLAGVETQYF.

The J gene is TRBJ1-1, the V gene TRBV6-1; D gene unclear. CDR1 and CDR2 (germline): MNHNS, SASEGT. Trimming left V 7 bases short and J 1 base short, with 13 bases between. This CDR3 has 14 residues. The CDR3 coding sequence is TGTGCCAGCACCGCCGAGTTGAGGAACACTGAAGCTTTCTTT. This sequence encodes CASTAELRNTEAFF.

The J gene is TRBJ2-3, the V gene TRBV6-5; 12 nucleotides match TRBD2. The CDR3 totals 16 residues. Germline lookup yields CDR1 MNHEY and CDR2 SVGAGI. With 4 bases clipped from V and 5 bases from J, the junction kept 7 bases outside the gene matches. As DNA, the CDR3 is TGTGCCAGCAGTTTACTAGCGGGGGGCCCTGGAGATACGCAGTATTTT. It encodes CASSLLAGGPGDTQYF.